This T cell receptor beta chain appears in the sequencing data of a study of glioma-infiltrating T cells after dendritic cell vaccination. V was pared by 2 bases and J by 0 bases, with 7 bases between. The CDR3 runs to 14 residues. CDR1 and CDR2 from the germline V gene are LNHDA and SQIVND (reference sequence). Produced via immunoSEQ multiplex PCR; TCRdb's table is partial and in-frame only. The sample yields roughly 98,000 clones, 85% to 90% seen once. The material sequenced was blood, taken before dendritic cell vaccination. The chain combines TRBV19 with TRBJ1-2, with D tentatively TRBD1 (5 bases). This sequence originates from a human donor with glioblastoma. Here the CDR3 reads CASSITGPNYGYTF. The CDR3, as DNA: TGTGCCAGTAGTATAACAGGCCCTAACTATGGCTACACCTTC.